This T cell receptor beta chain was profiled in a study of human T cells and chemical hapten exposure. Study information: The upper back received 0.01% DPC by patch testing, with results read at 6 days.

TCRdb re-called the RACE reads through MiXCR, storing one row per CDR3 protein. The sample includes 140,000 or so distinct CDR3 sequences, approximately 12% of them seen just once. Time point denoted: patch test 2, 6 weeks after DPC sensitization. Treatment reported: therapeutic diphenylcyclopropenone sensitization with weekly scalp DPC. Venepuncture was done earlier than the placement of each patch test. Trimming took 10 bases from V and 2 from J; bases not matched to a gene: 11. The CDR3 loop spans 16 amino acids. Germline values: CDR1 MNHEY, CDR2 SVGAGI. V is TRBV6-5 and J is TRBJ1-1; 12 nucleotides line up with TRBD1. This TCR was recovered from a woman in her forties or fifties with alopecia areata. Some clones in this sample may be carry-over from other donors' samples. The material was whole blood, obtained in connection with sensitization to the hapten diphenylcyclopropenone (DPC). The CDR3 region has the DNA TGTGCCATACTCGACCGGGACAGGGGGCTAAACACTGAAGCTTTCTTT. Amino acids: CAILDRDRGLNTEAFF.